This TCR beta chain is drawn from a study of neurological immune-mediated disorders. Template-switch 5'RACE cDNA synthesis added a 10-nucleotide unique molecular identifier. TCRdb reprocessed the 5' RACE reads with MiXCR, giving one entry per CDR3 protein. This table holds 65,000 to 90,000 distinct CDR3 sequences, approximately 10% found once. CDR3 length: 11 amino acids. The germline V gene encodes CDR1 DFQATT and CDR2 SNEGSKA (reference sequence). The ends were cut back, 2 bases at V and 6 bases at J, with 8 bases in the middle. At least ten counts were recorded for this clonotype. This rearrangement joins TRBV20-1 to TRBJ2-7; no definite D call. The sample was PBMCs. The clonotype comes from a man aged 40-55 years in good health. The CDR3 loop reads CSARSSGEQYF. The CDR3 nucleotides read TGCAGTGCTAGATCGTCGGGCGAGCAGTACTTC.